This TCR beta chain was profiled in a study of blood T cell repertoires in COVID-19. Study as a whole: The United States, Italy and Spain supplied acute and convalescent COVID-19 samples. The analysed material was cDNA or gDNA that came from T cells, B-cell-depleted T cells, or PBMCs.

This CDR3 is 15 amino acids long. Germline V CDR1 and CDR2: LGHDT, YNNKEL (reference sequence). Trimming removed 3 bases at V and 4 bases at J, with 16 bases between. Original processing methods: Reference gene primer amplification gave nucleated cell count estimates. Libraries were prepared by immunoSEQ multiplex PCR; TCRdb keeps only in-frame clonotypes and omits some of them. V and J calls and clone size come straight from that table; D and trimming were deduced from the DNA. The data contain under 250,000 clones, around nine tenths of them seen just once; the ten biggest clones take up around 1.6%.

Sequencing input: peripheral blood. This TCR was sampled from a woman between 55 and 75 years old who had recovered from COVID-19. The chain combines TRBV3-1 (or the pseudogene TRBV3-2) with TRBJ2-7; D uncertain. CDR3 sequence (DNA): TGTGCCAGCAGCCAGGAAGGCGGAATATCTTACGAGCAGTACTTC. Amino acid sequence: CASSQEGGISYEQYF.